This TCR beta chain is drawn from a study of Ad26.COV2.S vaccination and SARS-CoV-2 variants. The repertoire was sequenced with immunoSEQ multiplex PCR; TCRdb's copy has only in-frame clones and lacks some. The table records some 320,000 clones, approximately 80% of them present only once. Unmatched junction bases numbered 6, after V lost 4 bases and J lost 4 bases. The CDR3 covers 14 residues. Germline-derived CDR1 and CDR2 are LNHDA and SQIVND (reference sequence). Treatment denoted: around 19 received Ad26.COV2.S at low or high dose, single or two shots; roughly 5 received placebo; per-sample allocation not given. Sampling happened 63 days after the first vaccine or placebo injection.

The specimen comprised peripheral blood, sampled in a trial of Ad26.COV2.S vaccine versus placebo. The chain employs TRBV19 and TRBJ1-2, with 7 bases aligning to TRBD1. This TCR was sampled from a person between 18 and 60 years old who received the Ad26.COV2.S COVID-19 vaccine or a placebo. DNA for the CDR3: TGTGCCAGTAGTAGGGACAGTTCCTTCTATGGCTACACCTTC. Amino acid sequence: CASSRDSSFYGYTF. Complete variable domain (other parts from reference TRBV19 and TRBJ1-2): DGGITQSPKYLFRKEGQNVTLSCEQNLNHDAMYWYRQDPGQGLRLIYYSQIVNDFQKGDIAEGYSVSREKKESFPLTVTSAQKNPTAFYLCASSRDSSFYGYTFGSGTRLTVV.